One and the same sample provided the 31 T cell receptor beta chains below, sequenced in a study of siplizumab effects on memory and regulatory T cells. Data came from immunoSEQ multiplex PCR; TCRdb stores just in-frame clones and leaves some out. This sample carries 60,000 or so clones, approximately 95% of them seen once, and the ten largest clones take roughly two fifths. The specimen sequenced was CD8+ T cells sorted from blood. The source of these receptors is a human donor in good health.

For the CDR3, the DNA is TGTGCCAGCAGCTTAGTGTTCTACGAGCAGTACTTC. It specifies CASSLVFYEQYF. The chain couples TRBV11-2 to TRBJ2-7, with no clear D. V lost 1 base and J 3 bases, leaving 4 bases between the germline ends. The CDR3 contains 12 residues. Germline lookup yields CDR1 SGHAT and CDR2 FQNNGV.

The chain couples TRBV5-6 to TRBJ1-1, with a tentative D call TRBD1 (5 bases). The germline V and J ends were trimmed by 0 bases and 1 base, with 7 bases remaining between them. The CDR3 covers 14 residues. The V gene's germline CDR1 is SGHDT and CDR2 YYEEEE. Here the CDR3 reads CASSLAGTNTEAFF. CDR3 coding DNA: TGTGCCAGCAGCTTGGCTGGGACGAACACTGAAGCTTTCTTT.

This clone appeared once. This rearrangement joins TRBV9 to TRBJ2-2; 9 bases fit TRBD1. The junction had 4 bases not matched to a gene; V was cut back by 0 bases and J by 4 bases. Germline lookup yields CDR1 SGDLS and CDR2 YYNGEE. The length of the CDR3 is 16 residues. The CDR3 DNA reads as TGTGCCAGCAGCGTAGTCGGGACAGGGATCACCGGGGAGCTGTTTTTT. Protein sequence: CASSVVGTGITGELFF.

This clone was recorded once. The chain carries TRBV7-6 and TRBJ2-5, with unresolved D. Germline V CDR1 and CDR2: SGHVS, FNYEAQ. This CDR3 comprises 13 residues. V lost 5 bases and J 5 bases, leaving 12 bases between the germline ends. The CDR3 is CASSLNMGETQYF. CDR3 bases: TGTGCCAGCAGCCTAAATATGGGGGAGACCCAGTACTTC. The full variable domain, in which reference TRBV7-6 and TRBJ2-5 provide the parts outside the CDR3, is GAGVSQSPRYKVTKRGQDVALRCDPISGHVSLYWYRQALGQGPEFLTYFNYEAQQDKSGLPNDRFSAERPEGSISTLTIQRTEQRDSAMYRCASSLNMGETQYFGPGTRLLVL.

This rearrangement joins TRBV7-2 to TRBJ2-1, with a weak D call TRBD2 (5 bases). Germline V gene data show CDR1 as SGHTA and CDR2 as FQGNSA. The V end lost 3 bases, the J end lost 7 bases, and 10 bases lay between the germline ends. The CDR3 consists of 13 residues. The CDR3 DNA reads TGTGCCAGCAGCTTCGGACTGGGAAATGAGCAGTTCTTC. It translates to CASSFGLGNEQFF.

The J gene is TRBJ2-5, the V gene TRBV4-3; 12 positions agree with TRBD1. The CDR3 is 17 residues long. Germline V CDR1 and CDR2: LGHNA, YSLEER. Trimming at V came to 1 base and at J to 4 bases, leaving 7 bases not matched to a gene. The chain's CDR3 is CASSQGPGQGAGETQYF. The CDR3 bases are TGCGCCAGCAGCCAAGGGCCGGGACAGGGGGCTGGAGAGACCCAGTACTTC.

The chain has TRBV4-3 and TRBJ1-1; D remains unclear. This CDR3 comprises 15 residues. V lost 1 base and J lost 1, with 10 bases in between. Germline values: CDR1 LGHNA, CDR2 YSLEER. The CDR3 region is CASSQVDGANTEAFF. As DNA, the CDR3 is TGCGCCAGCAGCCAAGTGGACGGTGCGAACACTGAAGCTTTCTTT.

V usage is TRBV7-9 and J usage is TRBJ2-1; possibly TRBD1 for D (5 bases). The CDR3 sequence is 13 residues long. The germline CDR1 and CDR2 sequences are SEHNR and FQNEAQ (reference sequence). The V and J ends lost 4 bases and 6 bases respectively, with 10 bases between them. The CDR3: CASSSTGGNEQFF. DNA of the CDR3: TGTGCCAGCAGCTCTACAGGTGGCAATGAGCAGTTCTTC.

V is TRBV4-1 and J is TRBJ2-1; no clear D. V lost 0 bases, J lost 5 bases, and 8 bases lay in between. The CDR3 extends over 14 amino acids. CDR1 and CDR2 (germline): MGHRA, YSYEKL. The CDR3 DNA is TGCGCCAGCAGCCAAGAGGAGAATGACAATGAGCAGTTCTTC. It translates to CASSQEENDNEQFF.

V is TRBV9 and J is TRBJ1-1; D not certain. V gave up 0 bases and J gave up 0 bases, with 12 bases separating them. The CDR3 loop spans 16 amino acids. Germline V CDR1 and CDR2: SGDLS, YYNGEE. CDR3: CASSVGRELMNTEAFF. The CDR3 coding sequence is TGTGCCAGCAGCGTAGGTAGGGAACTCATGAACACTGAAGCTTTCTTT. The full variable domain, rest sourced from reference TRBV9 and TRBJ1-1, is DSGVTQTPKHLITATGQRVTLRCSPRSGDLSVYWYQQSLDQGLQFLIQYYNGEERAKGNILERFSAQQFPDLHSELNLSSLELGDSALYFCASSVGRELMNTEAFFGQGTRLTVV.

This sequence joins TRBV7-6 and TRBJ2-7; D may be TRBD2 (6 bases). Trimming shortened V by 2 bases and J by 3 bases, and 11 bases separated the two germline ends. CDR3 length: 14 residues. CDR1 SGHVS and CDR2 FNYEAQ come from the germline V gene. CDR3 bases: TGTGCCAGCAGCTTATCGTCCGGGGGCTACGAGCAGTACTTC. Translation gives CASSLSSGGYEQYF.

V gene TRBV6-5 combines with J gene TRBJ2-7; 7 bases are shared with TRBD2. The trim removed 1 base at V and 5 bases at J, leaving 2 bases unmatched. This CDR3 region has 13 residues. Germline V lookup: CDR1 MNHEY, CDR2 SVGAGI. This chain's CDR3 is CASSYWGRDEQYF. CDR3 nucleotide sequence: TGTGCCAGCAGTTACTGGGGGAGGGACGAGCAGTACTTC.

CDR3: CASSPYTREQFF. The CDR3 nucleotides read TGTGCCAGCTCACCATATACACGGGAGCAGTTCTTC. The rearrangement uses TRBV18 and TRBJ2-1; D is ambiguous. Trimming pared 2 bases from V and 10 bases from J, leaving 9 bases between. This CDR3 region has 12 residues. CDR1 and CDR2 from the germline V gene are KGHSH and LQKENI.

This rearrangement joins TRBV9 to TRBJ2-7; 9 bases fit TRBD2. The ends lost 3 bases at V and 5 bases at J; junction bases unmatched: 6. This CDR3 is 14 amino acids long. The V gene's germline CDR1 is SGDLS and CDR2 YYNGEE. The CDR3 region has the DNA TGTGCCAGCAGCGCCGGGACTAGCCTCAACGAGCAGTACTTC. Its translation: CASSAGTSLNEQYF.

The chain joins TRBV7-2 to TRBJ2-1; 11 nucleotides align to TRBD2. The junction had 11 bases not matched to a gene; V was cut back by 3 bases and J by 1 base. Germline-derived CDR1 and CDR2 are SGHTA and FQGNSA. The CDR3 runs 19 residues. The DNA for the CDR3 is TGTGCCAGCAGCTTGACCGGACTAGCGGGCACCTCATCCTACAATGAGCAGTTCTTC. Translated, it gives CASSLTGLAGTSSYNEQFF.

This sequence joins TRBV5-6 and TRBJ2-3; D gene ambiguous. The CDR3 contains 15 residues. V was shortened by 0 bases and J by 0 bases, with 8 bases between the two germline ends. CDR1 and CDR2 (germline): SGHDT, YYEEEE. CDR3 residues: CASSLVGSSTDTQYF. In DNA form, the CDR3 reads TGTGCCAGCAGCTTGGTCGGGTCTAGCACAGATACGCAGTATTTT. The whole variable domain, filled in from reference TRBV5-6 and TRBJ2-3, reads DAGVTQSPTHLIKTRGQQVTLRCSPKSGHDTVSWYQQALGQGPQFIFQYYEEEERQRGNFPDRFSGHQFPNYSSELNVNALLLGDSALYLCASSLVGSSTDTQYFGPGTRLTVL.

V gene TRBV9 combines with J gene TRBJ2-2; D unclear. The V gene's germline CDR1 is SGDLS and CDR2 YYNGEE. The CDR3 runs to 11 residues. Trimming took 4 bases from V and 6 from J, leaving 4 bases between them. The CDR3 here is CASSTAGELFF. In nucleotides, the CDR3 is TGTGCCAGCAGCACGGCCGGGGAGCTGTTTTTT.

This clone came up a few times. The rearrangement joins TRBV28 to TRBJ2-3; possibly TRBD1 or TRBD2 for D (6 bases each). Germline V gene sequence: CDR1 MDHEN, CDR2 SYDVKM. V lost 5 bases and J lost 0, with 12 bases in between. This CDR3 spans 15 amino acids. CDR3 residues: CASSGTGTSTDTQYF. The CDR3 DNA follows: TGTGCCAGCAGTGGTACAGGGACTAGCACAGATACGCAGTATTTT.

V usage is TRBV6-5 and J usage is TRBJ1-2; no reliable D call. The CDR3 runs 14 residues. Trimming stripped 7 bases from V and 0 bases from J, with 12 bases between. Germline assignment: CDR1 MNHEY and CDR2 SVGAGI. The CDR3 DNA reads TGTGCCAGCACTGCCCATCCCTCTAACTATGGCTACACCTTC. It specifies CASTAHPSNYGYTF.

The chain has TRBV19 and TRBJ1-1; D is possibly TRBD1 (6 bases). The V end lost 10 bases, the J end lost 5 bases, and 23 bases lay between the germline ends. Germline V gives CDR1 LNHDA, CDR2 SQIVND (reference sequence). The CDR3 consists of 15 residues. The CDR3 region is CATWGFGGRGTEAFF. CDR3 coding DNA: TGTGCCACCTGGGGGTTTGGGGGCCGAGGGACTGAAGCTTTCTTT.

The chain recombines TRBV7-9 with TRBJ2-5; D ambiguous. The CDR3 totals 17 residues. The germline CDR1 and CDR2 sequences are SEHNR and FQNEAQ (reference sequence). V was pared by 1 base and J by 1 base, with 16 bases between. The CDR3 nucleotides are TGTGCCAGCAGCTTAGAAGTAACCAAGGGTATCCAAGAGACCCAGTACTTC. Protein sequence: CASSLEVTKGIQETQYF.

This clone was detected only once. V is TRBV28 and J is TRBJ2-7, with a tentative D call TRBD2 (7 bases). V lost 6 bases and J 0 bases, leaving 18 bases between the germline ends. The CDR3 consists of 16 residues. CDR1 and CDR2 (germline): MDHEN, SYDVKM. CDR3 coding DNA: TGTGCCAGCAGCCTCGACCGGGGGGCGAACTCCTACGAGCAGTACTTC. Encoded protein: CASSLDRGANSYEQYF.

CDR3: CASSFGLDGELFF. The CDR3 DNA sequence: TGTGCCAGCAGTTTCGGTCTCGACGGGGAGCTGTTTTTT. V gene TRBV27 combines with J gene TRBJ2-2; D is uncertain. CDR3 length equals 13 residues. Germline lookup yields CDR1 MNHEY and CDR2 SMNVEV (reference sequence). Trimming removed 3 bases from V and 7 bases from J, with 9 bases in between.

The rearrangement uses TRBV11-1 and TRBJ2-3; D might be TRBD2 (5 bases). CDR3 length: 15 amino acids. Germline V CDR1 and CDR2: SGHAT, FQDESV (reference sequence). V was clipped by 2 bases and J by 0 bases, with 9 bases between them. CDR3 DNA sequence: TGTGCCAGCAGCTTAAGGAGGCGAAGCACAGATACGCAGTATTTT. Encoded protein: CASSLRRRSTDTQYF.

The chain couples TRBV7-9 to TRBJ1-5; tentatively, D is TRBD1 (5 bases). This CDR3 has 15 amino acids. The germline V and J ends were trimmed by 3 bases and 7 bases, with 16 bases remaining between them. Looked up from germline, CDR1 is SEHNR and CDR2 is FQNEAQ (reference sequence). The CDR3: CASSLAGPLLQPQHF. For the CDR3, the DNA is TGTGCCAGCAGCTTGGCAGGGCCCCTATTACAGCCCCAGCATTTT.

The rearrangement uses TRBV29-1 and TRBJ2-4; weak D call: TRBD2 (6 bases). The CDR3 length is 13 residues. V was clipped by 6 bases and J by 9 bases, with 18 bases between them. In germline, CDR1 is SQVTM, CDR2 ANQGSEA. The CDR3 sequence is CSVDAGSLGIQYF. In DNA form, the CDR3 reads TGCAGCGTCGATGCGGGGTCCCTGGGCATTCAGTACTTC.

V usage is TRBV7-9 and J usage is TRBJ2-7; TRBD1 matches 7 bases. The CDR3 contains 15 residues. Germline V gene lookup returns CDR1 SEHNR and CDR2 FQNEAQ (reference sequence). V shed 5 bases and J 5 bases; nucleotides not matched to a gene: 12. The CDR3 DNA reads TGTGCCAGCAGCCCGAGGACAGGAAATACCAACGAGCAGTACTTC. Translated: CASSPRTGNTNEQYF.

V usage is TRBV6-1 and J usage is TRBJ1-1, with D hard to call. The CDR3 has 11 residues. V lost 8 bases, J lost 4 bases, and 8 bases lay in between. CDR1 and CDR2 (germline): MNHNS, SASEGT. CDR3 coding DNA: TGTGCCAGCGACGGGAGCACTGAAGCTTTCTTT. This sequence encodes CASDGSTEAFF.

J is TRBJ2-2 and V is TRBV5-1; no reliable D call. Deletions cut 0 bases from V and 6 bases from J, with 9 bases between. CDR3 size: 14 residues. Germline V CDR1 and CDR2: SGHRS, YFSETQ. The CDR3 DNA reads TGCGCCAGCAGCTTGGTTCGCAGCGCCGGGGAGCTGTTTTTT. Translating it yields CASSLVRSAGELFF.

This rearrangement joins TRBV4-1 to TRBJ2-7; 10 nucleotides agree with TRBD2. Germline V CDR1 and CDR2: MGHRA, YSYEKL. The CDR3 length is 15 residues. The ends lost 0 bases at V and 5 bases at J; junction bases unmatched: 4. This chain's CDR3 is CASSQEPSGRDEQYF. The CDR3 coding sequence is TGCGCCAGCAGCCAAGAACCGAGCGGGAGGGACGAGCAGTACTTC.

This clone has a single count. V gene TRBV15 combines with J gene TRBJ2-7, with TRBD2 matching over 7 bases. Germline V gene data show CDR1 as LNHNV and CDR2 as YYDKDF (reference sequence). Losses at the gene ends were 0 bases for V and 10 bases for J; bases not matched to a gene: 6. The CDR3 runs to 13 residues. Here the CDR3 reads CATSRDLAADQYF. The CDR3 nucleotides read TGTGCCACCAGCAGAGATCTAGCGGCGGATCAGTACTTC.